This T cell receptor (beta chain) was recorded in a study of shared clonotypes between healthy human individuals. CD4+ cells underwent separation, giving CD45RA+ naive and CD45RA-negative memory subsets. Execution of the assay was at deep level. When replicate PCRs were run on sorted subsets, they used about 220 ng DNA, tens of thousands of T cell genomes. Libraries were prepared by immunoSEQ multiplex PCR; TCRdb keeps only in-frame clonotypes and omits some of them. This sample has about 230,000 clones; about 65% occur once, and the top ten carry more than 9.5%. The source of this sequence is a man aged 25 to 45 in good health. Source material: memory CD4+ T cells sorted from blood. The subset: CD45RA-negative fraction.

The CDR3 here is CASSGTGLPTDTQYF. CDR3 bases: TGCGCCAGCAGCGGGACAGGGTTGCCGACAGATACGCAGTATTTT. This chain connects TRBV4-1 to TRBJ2-3; 9 bases line up with TRBD1. The CDR3 consists of 15 residues. The V segment lost 5 bases and the J segment 3 bases; nucleotides outside the gene matches: 6. Germline CDR1 MGHRA, CDR2 YSYEKL.